A single sample is the source of the 22 T cell receptor beta chains below, sequenced in a study of blood T cells in healthy people across ages. A J-beta primer mix and a sample-barcoded 5' primer were used in a second PCR of roughly 6 to 11 cycles. MiXCR, run by TCRdb on the 5' RACE reads, gives a single entry per CDR3 protein. The data contain about 1.8 million distinct CDR3 sequences, around half of them seen just once; the ten biggest clones take up approximately 2%. Sequencing was done on a sample of blood. All receptors derive from a woman in her thirties or forties in good health.

The chain employs TRBV29-1 and TRBJ2-3; 8 positions agree with TRBD1. The CDR3 is 15 amino acids. Per germline, CDR1 SQVTM and CDR2 ANQGSEA. DNA of the CDR3: TGCAACACCCGGACAGGGCGAACTAGCACAGATACGCAGTATTTT. Translation: CNTRTGRTSTDTQYF.

This clonotype was picked up one time. V and J are TRBV27 and TRBJ1-1, with TRBD1 identical over 7 bases. The CDR3 sequence is 16 residues long. Germline CDR1 is MNHEY and CDR2 is SMNVEV (reference sequence). Trimming removed 5 bases from V and 4 bases from J; junction bases left unmatched: 13. Here the CDR3 reads CASSPRTGLRGTEAFF. The CDR3 DNA follows: TGTGCCAGCAGTCCCAGGACAGGCCTTCGCGGCACTGAAGCTTTCTTT.

The genes are TRBV7-2 and TRBJ2-1; tentative D call: TRBD1 (6 bases). CDR1 and CDR2 (germline): SGHTA, FQGNSA. The CDR3 spans 16 residues. With 1 base removed from V and 6 bases from J, the gap between germline ends came to 16 bases. The CDR3 is CASSLGTGYSSNEQFF. CDR3 sequence (DNA): TGTGCCAGCAGCTTAGGTACAGGGTATTCTAGCAATGAGCAGTTCTTC.

V gene TRBV20-1 combines with J gene TRBJ2-1; weak D call: TRBD2 (7 bases). The germline V gene encodes CDR1 DFQATT and CDR2 SNEGSKA (reference sequence). The CDR3 runs to 16 residues. V was clipped by 3 bases and J by 0 bases, with 15 bases between them. In DNA, the CDR3 is TGCAGTGCTAGTGTCCCGGGGGGCGGCTCCTACAATGAGCAGTTCTTC. Amino acid sequence: CSASVPGGGSYNEQFF.

This clonotype was seen only a few times. This chain joins TRBV11-2 and TRBJ2-3; D remains unclear. Germline-derived CDR1 and CDR2 are SGHAT and FQNNGV. V lost 5 bases and J 2 bases, leaving 8 bases between the germline ends. This CDR3 comprises 13 residues. CDR3 sequence: CASSRTFTDTQYF. For the CDR3, the DNA is TGTGCCAGCAGCCGGACGTTCACAGATACGCAGTATTTT.

There are a few counts of this clonotype. The chain combines TRBV7-2 with TRBJ2-7; 8 bases are a match to TRBD2. The CDR3 length is 17 residues. The germline CDR1 and CDR2 sequences are SGHTA and FQGNSA. Trimming took 1 base from V and 0 from J; bases not matched to a gene: 8. CDR3 in amino acids: CASSLGTGGAGSYEQYF. The CDR3 DNA follows: TGTGCCAGCAGCTTAGGGACGGGGGGGGCGGGCTCCTACGAGCAGTACTTC.

This clonotype was counted between two and nine times. V usage is TRBV14 and J usage is TRBJ2-1, with TRBD2 matching over 12 bases. Germline V gene sequence: CDR1 SGHDN, CDR2 FVKESK. With 0 bases clipped from V and 8 bases from J, the junction kept 11 bases outside the gene matches. This CDR3 has 18 residues. CDR3 DNA sequence: TGTGCCAGCAGCCAAGAGGGGCTAGCGGGGGGGCTTTTTGATGAGCAGTTCTTC. Residues: CASSQEGLAGGLFDEQFF.

The rearrangement uses TRBV5-1 and TRBJ2-3; D perhaps matches TRBD1 (6 bases). Germline CDR1 and CDR2: SGHRS and YFSETQ. This CDR3 is 16 amino acids long. V was cut by 4 bases and J by 6 bases, with 21 bases left in between. The DNA for the CDR3 is TGCGCCAGCAGCGGACGCATAGGCAGGGGATCGGATACGCAGTATTTT. Translated: CASSGRIGRGSDTQYF.

The chain couples TRBV28 to TRBJ2-5, with D uncertain. V was pared by 5 bases and J by 5 bases, with 21 bases between. Per germline, CDR1 MDHEN and CDR2 SYDVKM. This CDR3 has 16 amino acids. The CDR3 sequence is CASSDPKWAGVETQYF. The CDR3 nucleotides read TGTGCCAGCAGTGACCCGAAGTGGGCCGGAGTGGAGACCCAGTACTTC.

This clonotype has just a few counts. The rearrangement uses TRBV27 and TRBJ2-4; 10 bases align to TRBD2. The J call could be wrong; TRBJ2-7 is a better fit for the DNA end. Germline V lookup: CDR1 MNHEY, CDR2 SMNVEV (reference sequence). The CDR3 loop spans 14 amino acids. The DNA of the CDR3 is TGTGCCAGCAGTTTAAATAGCGGGGGGTTCGAGCAGTACTTC. Protein: CASSLNSGGFEQYF.

This clonotype was detected only a few times. The chain joins TRBV3-1 to TRBJ2-1, with TRBD2 matching over 7 bases. Losses at the gene ends were 1 base for V and 4 bases for J; bases not matched to a gene: 4. Germline V lookup: CDR1 LGHDT, CDR2 YNNKEL (reference sequence). CDR3 size: 15 residues. The CDR3 is CASSQASGAYNEQFF. CDR3 nucleotides: TGTGCCAGCAGCCAAGCCAGCGGGGCTTACAATGAGCAGTTCTTC.

There are a few counts of this clonotype. The chain joins TRBV7-9 to TRBJ2-1; 9 bases fit TRBD1. Germline-derived CDR1 and CDR2 are SEHNR and FQNEAQ (reference sequence). V dropped 1 base and J dropped 6; count of bases not matched to a gene: 13. CDR3 size: 18 residues. The CDR3 loop is CASSLVSLRDRASNEQFF. CDR3 nucleotide sequence: TGTGCCAGCAGCTTAGTCTCCCTCCGGGACAGGGCCTCCAATGAGCAGTTCTTC.

The V call is TRBV5-1, the J call TRBJ2-3; TRBD1 matches at 7 bases. Germline V gives CDR1 SGHRS, CDR2 YFSETQ. The CDR3 spans 16 residues. V was clipped by 4 bases and J by 1 base; unmatched bases: 9. CDR3 sequence: CASSGNRDRRTDTQYF. Here the CDR3 DNA reads TGCGCCAGCAGCGGCAACCGGGACAGACGCACAGATACGCAGTATTTT. The complete variable domain, with remaining parts taken from reference TRBV5-1 and TRBJ2-3, reads KAGVTQTPRYLIKTRGQQVTLSCSPISGHRSVSWYQQTPGQGLQFLFEYFSETQRNKGNFPGRFSGRQFSNSRSEMNVSTLELGDSALYLCASSGNRDRRTDTQYFGPGTRLTVL.

The V gene is TRBV7-2, the J gene TRBJ1-2, with D tentatively TRBD1 (6 bases). CDR1 is SGHTA, CDR2 FQGNSA, per germline. The CDR3 covers 14 residues. V was pared by 0 bases and J by 8 bases, with 13 bases between. CDR3 in amino acids: CASSLAPQGQGYTF. The CDR3 DNA reads as TGTGCCAGCAGCTTAGCCCCCCAGGGGCAAGGCTACACCTTC.

V usage is TRBV5-1 and J usage is TRBJ2-1; D not resolved. The DNA end is a closer match to TRBJ2-7, so the J assignment may be wrong. Germline V lookup: CDR1 SGHRS, CDR2 YFSETQ. The CDR3 has 14 residues. CDR3: CASSLATTYNEQYF. In DNA, the CDR3 is TGCGCCAGCAGCTTGGCCACTACCTACAATGAGCAGTACTTC.

J is TRBJ2-1 and V is TRBV28; D is possibly TRBD1 (6 bases). The CDR3 consists of 15 residues. Trimming cost V 3 bases and J 8 bases, with 17 bases left between them. Germline V lookup: CDR1 MDHEN, CDR2 SYDVKM. Here the CDR3 reads CASSFPGQYDDEQFF. CDR3 in DNA: TGTGCCAGCAGTTTCCCCGGACAGTACGACGATGAGCAGTTCTTC.

This clonotype was recorded a few times. The chain uses TRBV25-1 and TRBJ1-2; D perhaps matches TRBD1 (5 bases). V lost 5 bases to trimming and J lost 1 base, with 11 bases between them. This CDR3 contains 14 residues. The V gene's germline CDR1 is MGHDK and CDR2 SYGVNS. CDR3 in DNA: TGTGCCAGCAGTAACCCGACAGTTAACTATGGCTACACCTTC. Protein product: CASSNPTVNYGYTF.

Comment on this clonotype: Sequence at one end of the junction differs from germline and may be a read error. The chain employs TRBV7-2 and TRBJ2-3; D is undetermined. The CDR3 spans 14 residues. Germline CDR1 reads SGHTA; CDR2 reads FQGNSA. As DNA, the CDR3 is TGTGCCAGCAGCTGGATGGGTAGCACCGATACGCAGTATTTT. Its translation is CASSWMGSTDTQYF. Variable domain in full (rest from reference TRBV7-2 and TRBJ2-3): GAGVSQSPSNKVTEKGKDVELRCDPISGHTALYWYRQSLGQGLEFLIYFQGNSAPDKSGLPSDRFSAERTGGSVSTLTIQRTQQEDSAVYLCASSWMGSTDTQYFGPGTRLTVL.

The chain recombines TRBV11-2 with TRBJ2-4; D may match TRBD1 or TRBD2 (7 bases each). CDR3 size: 14 residues. Trimming removed 5 bases at V and 9 bases at J, with 17 bases between. CDR1 and CDR2 (germline): SGHAT, FQNNGV. The DNA for the CDR3 is TGTGCCAGCAGCAGCATACAGGGGAGGGGCATTCAGTACTTC. Protein: CASSSIQGRGIQYF.

The gene calls are TRBV20-1 and TRBJ2-7; a possible D gene is TRBD1 (6 bases). The CDR3 length is 15 residues. With 2 bases removed from V and 2 bases from J, the gap between germline ends came to 16 bases. Germline CDR1 is DFQATT and CDR2 is SNEGSKA (reference sequence). The CDR3 nucleotides read TGCAGTGCTAGAAATCGGGCAGGGGAAACCTACGAGCAGTACTTC. This gives the protein CSARNRAGETYEQYF.

Of note for this clonotype: A much larger clone differs from this one at a single base, so this may be a read error. The V gene is TRBV7-2, the J gene TRBJ2-1; D perhaps matches TRBD1 (6 bases). The J call is doubtful: the DNA matches TRBJ2-7 better. The CDR3 extends over 14 amino acids. Germline CDR1 and CDR2: SGHTA and FQGNSA. This CDR3 is CASSSQGSYNEQYF. The CDR3 DNA follows: TGTGCCAGCAGCTCACAGGGTTCCTACAATGAGCAGTACTTC.

The V gene is TRBV6-1, the J gene TRBJ2-1; D possibly uses TRBD1 or TRBD2 (6 bases each). Trimming stripped 5 bases from V and 7 bases from J, with 21 bases between. Germline V gene sequence: CDR1 MNHNS, CDR2 SASEGT. The CDR3 length is 16 residues. CDR3 sequence: CASSLRGTQPWNEQFF. CDR3 coding DNA: TGTGCCAGCAGTCTTCGGGGGACACAACCTTGGAATGAGCAGTTCTTC.